This T cell receptor beta chain originates from a study of shared clonotypes between healthy human individuals. Study-level background: Serving as donors were two women and a few men, whose ages spanned 18 to 49.

A deep-level run was used for the assay. In the original processing: ImmunoSEQ output held junction-only sequences without quality scores, so filtering differed. Sequencing used immunoSEQ multiplex PCR; TCRdb keeps in-frame clones, though not all of them. Clonal size and the V and J genes are those of that table, whereas D and trimming came from the DNA. The data hold roughly 700,000 clones, with 90% observed a single time. In germline, CDR1 is SGHAT, CDR2 FQNNGV. The CDR3 is made up of 16 amino acids. V lost 4 bases to trimming and J lost 8 bases, with 21 bases between them. HIV-negative, healthy adults without recent acute infections or vaccinations were the donors. The sample holds one count of this clone.

The sample comprised memory CD8+ T cells from PBMCs. Subset defined: CD45RO+ cells pooled with CCR7-negative TemRA cells. The origin of this receptor is a man younger than 35 in good health. Some clones in this sample may be carry-over from other donors' samples. V usage is TRBV11-2 and J usage is TRBJ2-1; perhaps TRBD1 as D (5 bases). The CDR3 loop reads CASSSRVGNPADEQFF. The CDR3 DNA reads TGTGCCAGCAGCTCCAGGGTCGGAAATCCCGCCGATGAGCAGTTCTTC.